The rows below give T cell receptor beta chains drawn from one sample of a study of identical twins. One entry per CDR3 protein results from TCRdb running MiXCR on the 5' RACE reads. The data contain around 1.7 million distinct CDR3 sequences, about 30% of them singletons. What was sequenced was cord blood. All receptors come from a newborn girl in good health. Each CDR3 is given with its conserved first and last residue. Fields, in order: D gene, CDR3 length, J gene, V gene, clone size, CDR3 DNA, CDR3 protein. The D gene is left open where the match is weak. Clone size is stated in some rows and not others, as once, few, many or a class when expanded.

.,14,TRBJ2-5,TRBV5-1,.,TGCGCCAGCAGCTTGGTTCGATCAGTCGAGACCCAGTACTTC,CASSLVRSVETQYF
TRBD1,15,TRBJ2-1,TRBV12-3/TRBV12-4,few,TGTGCCAGCAGTCTCGGACAGGGAGAATCCAATGAGCAGTTCTTC,CASSLGQGESNEQFF
.,9,TRBJ2-4,TRBV21-1,few,TGTGCCGTTAGCCAGGATCAGTACTTC,CAVSQDQYF
.,12,TRBJ2-7,TRBV6-2/TRBV6-3,.,TGTGCCAGCAGTCATAGAAACTACGAGCAGTACTTC,CASSHRNYEQYF
TRBD2,16,TRBJ2-3,TRBV6-2/TRBV6-3,few,TGTGCCAGCAGTTACTCGTTGCTAGCGGGGACAGATACGCAGTATTTT,CASSYSLLAGTDTQYF
.,15,TRBJ2-3,TRBV7-2,few,TGTGCCAGCAGCTTAGACGACAGAAGCACAGATACGCAGTATTTT,CASSLDDRSTDTQYF
.,14,TRBJ1-1,TRBV20-1,few,TGCAGTGCTAGGGGCGGAGAGGGGAACACTGAAGCTTTCTTT,CSARGGEGNTEAFF
TRBD1,15,TRBJ2-3,TRBV14,few,TGTGCCAGCAGCCATCCGGACAGGGGGACGGATACGCAGTATTTT,CASSHPDRGTDTQYF
.,14,TRBJ1-6,TRBV5-1,.,TGCGCCAGCAGCCTGACCCTGGGTGATTCACCCCTCCACTTT,CASSLTLGDSPLHF
.,12,TRBJ1-2,TRBV7-9,many,TGTGCCAGCAGCTTAGCGTCAGGAGGCTACACCTTC,CASSLASGGYTF
TRBD2,13,TRBJ2-3,TRBV14,few,TGTGCCAGCAGCGGGGGGGAGACAGATACGCAGTATTTT,CASSGGETDTQYF
.,15,TRBJ2-3,TRBV24-1,.,TGTGCCACAGGGCCAGGGAGTTTCAGCACAGATACGCAGTATTTT,CATGPGSFSTDTQYF
TRBD2,16,TRBJ2-7,TRBV11-2,.,TGTGCCAGCAGCTCGCTAGCGGGAGGGTTCTCCTACGAGCAGTACTTC,CASSSLAGGFSYEQYF
TRBD2,16,TRBJ2-7,TRBV11-2,few,TGTGCCAGCAGCCTCACCTACGGACTAGCGGGTTACGAGCAGTACTTC,CASSLTYGLAGYEQYF
.,14,TRBJ2-7,TRBV20-1,.,TGCAGTGCCTCAGTAATGGGGAACTACTACGAGCAGTACTTC,CSASVMGNYYEQYF
.,15,TRBJ1-1,TRBV20-1,few,TGCAGTGCTAGCACCCGTTGGCTGCTGAACACTGAAGCTTTCTTT,CSASTRWLLNTEAFF
.,15,TRBJ1-2,TRBV20-1,.,TGCAGTGCTAGATCACCTACGGGGGGAAGGGATGGCTACACCTTC,CSARSPTGGRDGYTF
.,13,TRBJ2-3,TRBV5-1,few,TGCGCCAGCAGTCGCCTAGCTGACGATACGCAGTATTTT,CASSRLADDTQYF
.,15,TRBJ2-1,TRBV5-1,once,TGCGCCAGCAGCATAGGAGCGGTTATATACAATGAGCAGTTCTTC,CASSIGAVIYNEQFF
.,14,TRBJ1-1,TRBV25-1,few,TGTGCCAGCACCCAGCTGGGGGGAAGCACTGAAGCTTTCTTT,CASTQLGGSTEAFF
.,14,TRBJ1-4,TRBV7-8,few,TGTGCCAGCAGCTCAGGGTGGCCTAATGAAAAACTGTTTTTT,CASSSGWPNEKLFF
.,14,TRBJ2-7,TRBV12-3/TRBV12-4,.,TGTGCCAGCAGTTATCTTGGCAGCTCCTACGAGCAGTACTTC,CASSYLGSSYEQYF
TRBD1,17,TRBJ1-4,TRBV3-1,.,TGTGCCAGCAGCCAAGTAAGCTCCGGGACAGGGGGTGAAAAACTGTTTTTT,CASSQVSSGTGGEKLFF
.,15,TRBJ2-2,TRBV6-2/TRBV6-3,few,TGTGCCAGCAGTTACTCGAGTCTTAACACCGGGGAGCTGTTTTTT,CASSYSSLNTGELFF
TRBD1,14,TRBJ2-3,TRBV2,.,TGTGCCAGCAGGACCCGACAGGGGGCAGATACGCAGTATTTT,CASRTRQGADTQYF
.,14,TRBJ1-2,TRBV7-2,few,TGTGCCATCGGTTCCGGGTCGTCTAACTATGGCTACACCTTC,CAIGSGSSNYGYTF
.,16,TRBJ2-7,TRBV20-1,.,TGCAGTGCTAGTCAGGTAGTCGGGCTAGCGACCTACGAGCAGTACTTC,CSASQVVGLATYEQYF
.,14,TRBJ1-4,TRBV9,few,TGTGCCAGCAGCTCCGGGACCCAGAATGAAAAACTGTTTTTT,CASSSGTQNEKLFF
.,14,TRBJ2-1,TRBV20-1,few,TGCAGTGCTCTCAGACTAGTTCTGGGCAATGAGCAGTTCTTC,CSALRLVLGNEQFF
TRBD1,16,TRBJ2-1,TRBV24-1,few,TGTGCCACCAGTTCAGCCCGGGACAGGATAGTCGATGAGCAGTTCTTC,CATSSARDRIVDEQFF
.,15,TRBJ2-5,TRBV4-2,.,TGTGCCAGCAGCCAAGAAGCTAGACTCCAAGAGACCCAGTACTTC,CASSQEARLQETQYF
TRBD2,14,TRBJ2-7,TRBV7-9,many,TGTGCCAGCAGCCGCGGACTAGCCGGCTACGAGCAGTACTTC,CASSRGLAGYEQYF
TRBD1,13,TRBJ2-5,TRBV29-1,.,TGCAGCGTGGGACAGTCGACCCAAGAGACCCAGTACTTC,CSVGQSTQETQYF
TRBD1,16,TRBJ1-6,TRBV5-1,many,TGTGCCAGCAGCTTAGGTGGGACAGAATATAATTCACCCCTCCACTTT,CASSLGGTEYNSPLHF
.,14,TRBJ1-2,TRBV5-4,.,TGTGCCAGCAGCTTGTCGGGACATCTCTATGGCTACACCTTC,CASSLSGHLYGYTF
.,11,TRBJ1-1,TRBV30,.,TGTGCCTGGAGGGGGAACACTGAAGCTTTCTTT,CAWRGNTEAFF
TRBD1,15,TRBJ2-1,TRBV29-1,few,TGCAGCGTTGTGCCCGGGACAGTGAGTAACAATGAGCAGTTCTTC,CSVVPGTVSNNEQFF
.,15,TRBJ1-3,TRBV7-2,.,TGTGCCAGCAGCCGCTCGGGGTTCTCTGGAAACACCATATATTTT,CASSRSGFSGNTIYF
TRBD2,15,TRBJ2-1,TRBV29-1,many,TGCAGCGTTTTGGGACTAGCGGGAGGTTCCAATGAGCAGTTCTTC,CSVLGLAGGSNEQFF
TRBD1,16,TRBJ2-3,TRBV14,few,TGTGCCAGCAGCCATCTATGGACAGGGGGCGAAGATACGCAGTATTTT,CASSHLWTGGEDTQYF